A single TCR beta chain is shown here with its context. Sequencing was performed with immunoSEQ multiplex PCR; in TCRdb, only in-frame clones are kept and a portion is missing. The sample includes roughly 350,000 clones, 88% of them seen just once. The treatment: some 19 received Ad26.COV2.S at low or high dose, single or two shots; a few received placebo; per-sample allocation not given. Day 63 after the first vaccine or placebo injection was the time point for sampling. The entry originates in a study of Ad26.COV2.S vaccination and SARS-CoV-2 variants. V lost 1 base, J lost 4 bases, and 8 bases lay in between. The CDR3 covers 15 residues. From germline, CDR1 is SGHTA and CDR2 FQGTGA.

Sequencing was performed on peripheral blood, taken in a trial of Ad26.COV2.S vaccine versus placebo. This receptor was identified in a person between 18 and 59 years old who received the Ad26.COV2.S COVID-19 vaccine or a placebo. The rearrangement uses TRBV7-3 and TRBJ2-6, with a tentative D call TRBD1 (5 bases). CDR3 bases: TGTGCCAGCAGCTTAAGACAGTCCGGGGCCAACGTCCTGACTTTC. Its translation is CASSLRQSGANVLTF.